The present T cell receptor beta chain was sequenced within a study of shared clonotypes between healthy human individuals. Study-level findings and limits: Clonotypes shared by all four sorted-subset donors had higher generation probabilities than non-shared clonotypes. The diversity represented, both genetic and in exposure history, was limited by few donors.

Of note for this clone: Its antigen remains unidentified.

Each replicate PCR on the sorted subsets used 200 ng DNA (roughly 27,000 T cell genomes). Using immunoSEQ multiplex PCR, the repertoire was profiled, and TCRdb retains in-frame clones only, with some absent. This table holds over 2,000,000 clones, roughly 95% found once. CDR3 length equals 16 residues. Trimming shortened V by 0 bases and J by 8 bases, and 18 bases separated the two germline ends. Germline V gene data show CDR1 as SGDLS and CDR2 as YYNGEE. CD8 cells regarded as naive lacked CD45RO, were positively chosen for CCR7, and omitted terminally differentiated effector memory CD45RA+ cells. All donors qualified as healthy HIV-negative adults and had experienced no recent acute infections or vaccinations.

The chain links TRBV9 to TRBJ1-5; D is ambiguous. Specimen: naive CD8+ T cells from PBMCs. The origin of this receptor is a young man in good health. Some clones in this sample may be carry-over from other donors' samples. CDR3 sequence (DNA): TGTGCCAGCAGCGTAGACGGAGACCCCGACGAGGAGCCCCAGCATTTT. Its translation is CASSVDGDPDEEPQHF.